This is a list of T cell receptor beta chains from one sample in a study of shared clonotypes between healthy human individuals. Clones were sequenced by immunoSEQ multiplex PCR, and TCRdb holds only the in-frame ones, with some missing. The sample lists some 980,000 clones; approximately 80% were seen once. Source material: memory CD4+ T cells sorted from blood. These TCRs come from a man younger than 30 in good health. Each CDR3 is given with its conserved first and last residue. A D gene is named only where the DNA matches it firmly. Only part of the rows carry a size: once, few, many, or a class if the clone is expanded.

TRBV4-3	TRBJ2-7	NA	NA	TGCGCCAGCAGCCAAGAGGGTCCTTCCTACGAGCAGTACTTC	CASSQEGPSYEQYF
TRBV10-3	TRBJ2-1	NA	NA	TGTGCCATCAGTCTGTTGGACGAGCAGTTCTTC	CAISLLDEQFF
TRBV6-6	TRBJ1-3	NA	few	TGTGCCAGCAGGCTAGGACAGGGAAACACCATATATTTT	CASRLGQGNTIYF
TRBV7-2	TRBJ2-3	NA	once	TGTGCCAGCAGCTTAGATCAGCATAGAAGCACAGATACGCAGTATTTT	CASSLDQHRSTDTQYF
TRBV10-2	TRBJ1-5	TRBD1	once	TGCGCCAGCAGGGGACAGGCCCTCAATCAGCCCCAGCATTTT	CASRGQALNQPQHF
TRBV6-5	TRBJ1-2	NA	NA	TGTGCCAGCAGTTACTCGACAGACTTAAATGGCTACACCTTC	CASSYSTDLNGYTF
TRBV5-1	TRBJ1-4	NA	NA	TGCGCCAGCAGCTTTGCAGGGGCCGGTGAAAAACTGTTTTTT	CASSFAGAGEKLFF
TRBV14	TRBJ2-5	NA	NA	TGTGCCAGCAGCCCCCCAAGGACGACAGCCCAGTACCAAGAGACCCAGTACTTC	CASSPPRTTAQYQETQYF
TRBV28	TRBJ1-3	NA	once	TGTGCCAGCAGAAGCCCGACTTACTCTGGAAACACCATATATTTT	CASRSPTYSGNTIYF
TRBV30	TRBJ2-3	NA	few	TGTGCCTGGAGTGATAAGGATACGCAGTATTTT	CAWSDKDTQYF
TRBV6-5	TRBJ2-7	TRBD2	NA	TGTGCCAGCAGACGAATGACAGCGGGGATGTACGAGCAGTACTTC	CASRRMTAGMYEQYF
TRBV30	TRBJ1-3	TRBD1	NA	TGTGCTTGGAGACGGGACAGGGGGCTCTCTGGAAACACCATATATTTT	CAWRRDRGLSGNTIYF
TRBV7-2	TRBJ1-4	NA	few	TGTGCCAGCAGCTTTGGGGGCAAGTACGAAAAACTGTTTTTT	CASSFGGKYEKLFF
TRBV6-5	TRBJ1-1	TRBD1	NA	TGTGCCAGCAGTTCCCCAGGGGGCCGAACCCTCGATGAAGCTTTCTTT	CASSSPGGRTLDEAFF
TRBV28	TRBJ2-6	TRBD1	NA	TGTGCCAGCATTACGGGGACAGGTGGGGCCAACGTCCTGACTTTC	CASITGTGGANVLTF
TRBV25-1	TRBJ1-2	TRBD1	many	TGTGCCAGCAGTGCAACTTCCGGGACAGGGTCCTATGGCTACACCTTC	CASSATSGTGSYGYTF
TRBV4-3	TRBJ2-1	NA	NA	TGCGCCAGCAGCCAAGGGGGCAGGGGGGACGATGAGCAGTTCTTC	CASSQGGRGDDEQFF
TRBV28	TRBJ2-3	NA	few	TGTGCCACCCTAAATTCAGCGGGCACAGATACGCAGTATTTT	CATLNSAGTDTQYF
TRBV5-1	TRBJ2-7	NA	NA	TGCGCCAGCAGCTCGACAGGTTACGAGCAGTACTTC	CASSSTGYEQYF
TRBV2	TRBJ1-2	NA	NA	TGTGCCAGCAGTGAGGGGGGAAAGCAGTCGGATGTAAACTATGGCTACACCTTC	CASSEGGKQSDVNYGYTF
TRBV30	TRBJ2-3	NA	few	TGTGCCTCTCGCGCCACAGATACGCAGTATTTT	CASRATDTQYF
TRBV6-1	TRBJ1-2	NA	NA	TGTGCCAGCAGGACCTCCTTAAACTATGGCTACACCTTC	CASRTSLNYGYTF
TRBV5-1	TRBJ2-6	TRBD1	NA	TGCGCCAGCAGCTTCCAGGGGGCAGGTGGGGCCAACGTCCTGACTTTC	CASSFQGAGGANVLTF
TRBV4-1	TRBJ1-2	NA	NA	TGCGCCAGCAGCCAGGAAAGGGGTGGCTACACCTTC	CASSQERGGYTF
TRBV7-2	TRBJ2-1	TRBD2	NA	TGTGCCAGCAGCTTAGTGCGGGAGGCTCCGGAGCAGTTCTTC	CASSLVREAPEQFF
TRBV28	TRBJ1-5	NA	NA	TGTGCCAGCAGTCGCACCCCCCAGCCCCAGCATTTT	CASSRTPQPQHF
TRBV28	TRBJ1-5	NA	NA	TGTGCCAGCAGACAGGGAAGTCAGCCCCAGCATTTT	CASRQGSQPQHF
TRBV2	TRBJ2-3	NA	NA	TGTGCCAGCTCTATGATGGTGGGCACAGATACGCAGTATTTT	CASSMMVGTDTQYF
TRBV5-1	TRBJ1-5	NA	NA	TGCGCCAGCAGCTTGGGTGGAAGAGGCAGCAATCAGCCCCAGCATTTT	CASSLGGRGSNQPQHF
TRBV7-8	TRBJ1-2	NA	NA	TGTGCCAGCAGCTTTAGTGCCCAGGGTACCTATGGCTACACCTTC	CASSFSAQGTYGYTF
TRBV6-5	TRBJ1-1	TRBD1	NA	TGTGCCAGCAGTTACAGGGGGCAAGGCACTGAAGCTTTCTTT	CASSYRGQGTEAFF
TRBV10-3	TRBJ2-7	NA	NA	TGTGCCATCCACCACTACGAGCAGTACTTC	CAIHHYEQYF
TRBV6-1	TRBJ1-3	TRBD1	NA	TGTGCCAGCAGTGAAATTCAAGGACAGGGGTACGGAAACACCATATATTTT	CASSEIQGQGYGNTIYF
TRBV5-1	TRBJ2-3	NA	NA	TGCGCCAGCAGCTTGGATGTGGGGTCGGCCGATACGCAGTATTTT	CASSLDVGSADTQYF
TRBV19	TRBJ2-7	NA	NA	TGTGCCAGTAGTCCCACGCGCACAGGGGAGCAGTACTTC	CASSPTRTGEQYF
TRBV19	TRBJ1-2	NA	NA	TGTGCCAGTAGTATCACAGATAACTATGGCTACACCTTC	CASSITDNYGYTF
TRBV5-1	TRBJ1-6	NA	once	TGCGCCAGCAGCTTGACAACAGGCCCTATTCCACCCCTCCACTTT	CASSLTTGPIPPLHF
TRBV7-9	TRBJ2-6	NA	NA	TGTGCCAGCAGCTTAGTGGGGCCTGGGGCCAACGTCCTGACTTTC	CASSLVGPGANVLTF
TRBV10-2	TRBJ2-5	TRBD2	many	TGCGCCAGCAGGCCTACTAGCGGGGGCCCCCAAGAGACCCAGTACTTC	CASRPTSGGPQETQYF
TRBV4-1	TRBJ2-1	TRBD2	NA	TGCGCCAGCAGCCAAGATGGACTAGCATGGGGTGAGCAGTTCTTC	CASSQDGLAWGEQFF
TRBV11-2	TRBJ1-5	NA	NA	TGTGCCAGCAGCTTTAGCGACGGAAGCAATCAGCCCCAGCATTTT	CASSFSDGSNQPQHF
TRBV5-4	TRBJ2-5	NA	many	TGTGCCAGCAGCTTGGCCCCCGTGGAGACCCAGTACTTC	CASSLAPVETQYF
TRBV7-9	TRBJ2-5	TRBD1	NA	TGTGCCAGCAGCGAAGACAGGGGACAAGAGACCCAGTACTTC	CASSEDRGQETQYF
TRBV13	TRBJ1-4	TRBD1	NA	TGTGCCAGCAGCTACTCCGGGACAGGGATTGAAAAACTGTTTTTT	CASSYSGTGIEKLFF
TRBV2	TRBJ2-5	NA	NA	TGTGCCACCACGGGTGGCGAACAAGAGACCCAGTACTTC	CATTGGEQETQYF